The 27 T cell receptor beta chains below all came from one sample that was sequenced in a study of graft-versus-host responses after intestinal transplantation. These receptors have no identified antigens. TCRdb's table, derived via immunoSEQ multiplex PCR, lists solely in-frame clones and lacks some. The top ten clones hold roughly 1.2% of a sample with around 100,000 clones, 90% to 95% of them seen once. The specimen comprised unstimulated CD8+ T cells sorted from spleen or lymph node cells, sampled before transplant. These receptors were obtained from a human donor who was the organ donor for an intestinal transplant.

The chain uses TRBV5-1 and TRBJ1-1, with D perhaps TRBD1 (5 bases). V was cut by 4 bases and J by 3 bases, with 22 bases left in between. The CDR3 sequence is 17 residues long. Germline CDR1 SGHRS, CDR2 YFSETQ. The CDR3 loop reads CASSTAGRGSVDTEAFF. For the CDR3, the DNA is TGCGCCAGCAGCACAGCAGGGCGGGGGTCGGTGGACACTGAAGCTTTCTTT.

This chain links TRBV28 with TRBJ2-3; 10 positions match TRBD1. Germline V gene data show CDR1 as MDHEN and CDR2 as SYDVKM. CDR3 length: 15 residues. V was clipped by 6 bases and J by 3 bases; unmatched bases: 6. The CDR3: CASSPRTGGTDTQYF. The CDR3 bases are TGTGCCAGCAGCCCCAGGACAGGGGGGACAGATACGCAGTATTTT.

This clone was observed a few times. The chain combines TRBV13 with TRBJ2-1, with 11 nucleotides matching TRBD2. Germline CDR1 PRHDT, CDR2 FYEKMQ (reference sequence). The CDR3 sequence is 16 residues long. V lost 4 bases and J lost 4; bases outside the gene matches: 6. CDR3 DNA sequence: TGTGCCAGCAGCTCATCCGGGACTAGCGGTTACAATGAGCAGTTCTTC. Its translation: CASSSSGTSGYNEQFF.

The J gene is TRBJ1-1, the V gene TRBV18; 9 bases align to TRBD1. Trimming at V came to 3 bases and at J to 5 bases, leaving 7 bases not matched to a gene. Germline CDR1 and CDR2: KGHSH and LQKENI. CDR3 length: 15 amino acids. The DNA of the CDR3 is TGTGCCAGCTCACCGAACAGGGGGCAGGGAACTGAAGCTTTCTTT. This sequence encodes CASSPNRGQGTEAFF.

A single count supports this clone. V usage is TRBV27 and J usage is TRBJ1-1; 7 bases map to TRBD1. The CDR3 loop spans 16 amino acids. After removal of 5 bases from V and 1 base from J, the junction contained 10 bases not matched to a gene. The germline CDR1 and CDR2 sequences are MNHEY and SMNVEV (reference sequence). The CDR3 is CASSTLTGLGNTEAFF. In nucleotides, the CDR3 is TGTGCCAGCAGTACGTTGACAGGGCTGGGGAACACTGAAGCTTTCTTT.

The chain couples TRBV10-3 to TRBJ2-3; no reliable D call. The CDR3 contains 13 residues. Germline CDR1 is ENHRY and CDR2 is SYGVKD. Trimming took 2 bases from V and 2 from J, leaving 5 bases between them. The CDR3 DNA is TGTGCCATCAGTGAGACTAACACAGATACGCAGTATTTT. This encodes CAISETNTDTQYF.

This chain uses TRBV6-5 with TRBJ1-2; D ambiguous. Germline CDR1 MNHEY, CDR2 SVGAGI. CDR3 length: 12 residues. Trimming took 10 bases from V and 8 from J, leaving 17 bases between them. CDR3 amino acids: CATNGPSGGYTF. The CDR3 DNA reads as TGTGCCACTAACGGGCCCTCGGGAGGCTACACCTTC.

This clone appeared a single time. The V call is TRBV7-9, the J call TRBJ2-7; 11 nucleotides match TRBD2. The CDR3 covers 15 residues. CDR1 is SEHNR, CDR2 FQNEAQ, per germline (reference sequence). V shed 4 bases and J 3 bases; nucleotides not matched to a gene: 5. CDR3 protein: CASSSLLAGVYEQYF. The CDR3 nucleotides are TGTGCCAGCAGCTCGTTACTAGCGGGAGTCTACGAGCAGTACTTC.

The CDR3 DNA follows: TGTGCCAGCAGTTTAATAGGTTTTAGCAATCAGCCCCAGCATTTT. Amino acid sequence: CASSLIGFSNQPQHF. The J gene is TRBJ1-5, the V gene TRBV27; D not resolved. The V and J ends lost 2 bases and 0 bases respectively, with 8 bases between them. The CDR3 is 15 residues long. The V gene's germline CDR1 is MNHEY and CDR2 SMNVEV (reference sequence).

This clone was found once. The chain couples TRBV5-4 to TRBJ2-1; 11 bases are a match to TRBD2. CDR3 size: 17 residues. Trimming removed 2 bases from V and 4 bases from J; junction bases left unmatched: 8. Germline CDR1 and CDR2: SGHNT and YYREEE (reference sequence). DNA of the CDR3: TGTGCCAGCAGCTTTTCGACTAGCGGGACCATATACAATGAGCAGTTCTTC. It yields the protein CASSFSTSGTIYNEQFF.

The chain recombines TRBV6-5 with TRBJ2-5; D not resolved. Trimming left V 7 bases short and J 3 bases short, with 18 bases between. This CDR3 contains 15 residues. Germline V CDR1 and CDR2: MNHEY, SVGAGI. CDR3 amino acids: CASMYLEGREETQYF. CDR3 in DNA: TGTGCCAGCATGTATTTGGAAGGACGCGAAGAGACCCAGTACTTC.

CDR3 bases: TGTGCCAGCAGTTTATGGACTAGCGGGAATGTTGACACAGATACGCAGTATTTT. It translates to CASSLWTSGNVDTDTQYF. The chain carries TRBV28 and TRBJ2-3; TRBD2 matches at 11 bases. The CDR3 loop spans 18 amino acids. Trimming cost V 0 bases and J 2 bases; bases outside gene matches: 7. Germline assignment: CDR1 MDHEN and CDR2 SYDVKM.

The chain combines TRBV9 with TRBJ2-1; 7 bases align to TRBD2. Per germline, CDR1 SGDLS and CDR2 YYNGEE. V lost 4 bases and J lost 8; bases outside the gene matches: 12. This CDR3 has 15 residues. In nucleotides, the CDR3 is TGTGCCAGCAGCTCGGGGCGGGAGCCTGGGCATGAGCAGTTCTTC. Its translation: CASSSGREPGHEQFF.

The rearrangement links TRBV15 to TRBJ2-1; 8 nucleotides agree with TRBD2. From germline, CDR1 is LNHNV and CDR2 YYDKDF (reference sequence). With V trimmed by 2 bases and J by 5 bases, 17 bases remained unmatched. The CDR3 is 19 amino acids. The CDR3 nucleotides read TGTGCCACCAGCAGACCCTTTTTAGCGGGGCGCCCTATTCACAATGAGCAGTTCTTC. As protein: CATSRPFLAGRPIHNEQFF.

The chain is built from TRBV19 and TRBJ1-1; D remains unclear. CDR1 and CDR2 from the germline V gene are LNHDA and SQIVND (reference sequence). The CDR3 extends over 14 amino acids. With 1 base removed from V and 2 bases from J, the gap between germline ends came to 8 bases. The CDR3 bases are TGTGCCAGTAGTATAGTTGGGCCTAACACTGAAGCTTTCTTT. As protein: CASSIVGPNTEAFF.

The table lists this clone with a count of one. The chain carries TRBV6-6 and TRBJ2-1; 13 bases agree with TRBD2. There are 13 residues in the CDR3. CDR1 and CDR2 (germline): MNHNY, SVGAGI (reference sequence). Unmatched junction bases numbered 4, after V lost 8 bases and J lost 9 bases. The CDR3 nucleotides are TGTGCCAGCGGACTAGCGGGAGAAAGTGAGCAGTTCTTC. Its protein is CASGLAGESEQFF.

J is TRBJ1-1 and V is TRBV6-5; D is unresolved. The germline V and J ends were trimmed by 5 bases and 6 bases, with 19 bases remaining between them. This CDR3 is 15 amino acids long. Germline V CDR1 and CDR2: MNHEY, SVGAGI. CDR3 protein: CASSPWTKVVAEAFF. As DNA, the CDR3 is TGTGCCAGCAGTCCATGGACGAAGGTCGTCGCTGAAGCTTTCTTT.

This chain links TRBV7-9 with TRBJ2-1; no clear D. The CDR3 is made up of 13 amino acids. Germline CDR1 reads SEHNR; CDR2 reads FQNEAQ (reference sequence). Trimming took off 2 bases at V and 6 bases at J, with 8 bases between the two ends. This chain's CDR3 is CASSLPLGNEQFF. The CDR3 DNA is TGTGCCAGCAGCTTACCCCTCGGCAATGAGCAGTTCTTC. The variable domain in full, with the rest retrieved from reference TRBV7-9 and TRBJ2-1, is DTGVSQNPRHKITKRGQNVTFRCDPISEHNRLYWYRQTLGQGPEFLTYFQNEAQLEKSRLLSDRFSAERPKGSFSTLEIQRTEQGDSAMYLCASSLPLGNEQFFGPGTRLTVL.

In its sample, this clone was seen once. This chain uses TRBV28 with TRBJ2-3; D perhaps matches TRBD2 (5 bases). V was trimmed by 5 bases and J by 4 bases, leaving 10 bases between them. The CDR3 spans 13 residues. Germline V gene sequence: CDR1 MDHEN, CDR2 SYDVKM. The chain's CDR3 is CASSPLASDTQYF. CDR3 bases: TGTGCCAGCAGTCCTTTAGCGTCAGATACGCAGTATTTT. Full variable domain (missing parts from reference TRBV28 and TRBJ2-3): DVKVTQSSRYLVKRTGEKVFLECVQDMDHENMFWYRQDPGLGLRLIYFSYDVKMKEKGDIPEGYSVSREKKERFSLILESASTNQTSMYLCASSPLASDTQYFGPGTRLTVL.

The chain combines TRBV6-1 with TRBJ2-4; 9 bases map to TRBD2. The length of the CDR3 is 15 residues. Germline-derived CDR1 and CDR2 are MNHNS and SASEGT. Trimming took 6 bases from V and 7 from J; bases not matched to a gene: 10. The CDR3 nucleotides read TGTGCCAGCAGCATTATACTAGCGGGTAAGAACATTCAGTACTTC. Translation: CASSIILAGKNIQYF.

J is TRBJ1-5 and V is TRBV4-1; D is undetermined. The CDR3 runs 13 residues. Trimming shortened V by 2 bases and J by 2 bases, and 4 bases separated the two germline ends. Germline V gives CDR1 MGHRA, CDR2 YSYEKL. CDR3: CASSQQGNQPQHF. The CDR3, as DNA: TGCGCCAGCAGCCAACAGGGCAATCAGCCCCAGCATTTT.

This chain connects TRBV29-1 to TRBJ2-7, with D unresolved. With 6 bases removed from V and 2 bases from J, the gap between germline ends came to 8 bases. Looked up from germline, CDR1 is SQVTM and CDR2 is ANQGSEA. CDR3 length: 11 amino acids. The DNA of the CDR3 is TGCAGCGTGGGCAGCACCTACGAGCAGTACTTC. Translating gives CSVGSTYEQYF.

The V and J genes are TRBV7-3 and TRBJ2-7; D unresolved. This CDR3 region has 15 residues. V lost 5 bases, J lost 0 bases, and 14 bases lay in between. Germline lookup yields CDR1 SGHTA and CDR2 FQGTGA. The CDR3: CASSQASLGSYEQYF. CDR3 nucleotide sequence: TGTGCCAGCAGCCAAGCTTCCCTGGGCTCCTACGAGCAGTACTTC.

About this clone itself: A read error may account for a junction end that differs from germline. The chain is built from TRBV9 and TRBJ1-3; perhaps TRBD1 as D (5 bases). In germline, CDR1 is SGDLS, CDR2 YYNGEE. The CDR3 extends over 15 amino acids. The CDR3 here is CASSLGGFLGSTIYF. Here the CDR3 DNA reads TGTGCCAGCAGTCTGGGGGGATTCTTGGGAAGCACCATATATTTT. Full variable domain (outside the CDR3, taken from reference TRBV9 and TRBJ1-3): DSGVTQTPKHLITATGQRVTLRCSPRSGDLSVYWYQQSLDQGLQFLIQYYNGEERAKGNILERFSAQQFPDLHSELNLSSLELGDSALYFCASSLGGFLGSTIYFGEGSWLTVV.

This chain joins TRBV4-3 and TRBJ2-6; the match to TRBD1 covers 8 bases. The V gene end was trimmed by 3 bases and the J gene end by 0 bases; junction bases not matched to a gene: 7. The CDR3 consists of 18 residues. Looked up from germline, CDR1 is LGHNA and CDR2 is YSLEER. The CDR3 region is CASSHRTGYVSGANVLTF. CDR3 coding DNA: TGCGCCAGCAGCCATCGGACAGGGTACGTCTCTGGGGCCAACGTCCTGACTTTC.

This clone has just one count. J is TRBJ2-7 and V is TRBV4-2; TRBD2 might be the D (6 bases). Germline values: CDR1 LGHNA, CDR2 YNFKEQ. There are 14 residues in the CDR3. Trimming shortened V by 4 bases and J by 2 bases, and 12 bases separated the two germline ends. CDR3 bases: TGTGCCAGCAGCCTAGCGGCGTTCCCCTACGAGCAGTACTTC. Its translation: CASSLAAFPYEQYF.

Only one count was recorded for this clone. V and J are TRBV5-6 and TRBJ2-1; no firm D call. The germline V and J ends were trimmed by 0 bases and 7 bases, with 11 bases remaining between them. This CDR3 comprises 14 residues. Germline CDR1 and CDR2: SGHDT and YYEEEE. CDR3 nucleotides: TGTGCCAGCAGCTTGGGAGTAGCTTTGAATGAGCAGTTCTTC. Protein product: CASSLGVALNEQFF.